These T cell receptor beta chains were read from a single sample in a study of T cells expressing NK-cell markers. TCRdb re-called the 5' RACE reads, yielding one record per CDR3 amino acid sequence without DNA. The sample has a few hundred thousand distinct CDR3 sequences. Sequenced input: blood T cells: a sorted CD56 or NKG2C T cell subset, CD4+ or CD8+ T cells, or bulk PBMC T cells (not recorded which). Receptors originate from a man aged 18 to 69 in good health. Each CDR3 is given with its conserved first and last residue.

CDR3,J,V
CASSLVQGVAYEQYF,TRBJ2-7,TRBV12-3/TRBV12-4
CATSPIRGKVVDTQYF,TRBJ2-3,TRBV15
CASSLKGAGPSGANVLTF,TRBJ2-6,TRBV5-6
CARGAASFSYTF,TRBJ1-2,TRBV6-5
CSAIPRPLMGNQPQHF,TRBJ1-5,TRBV20-1
CSAQRGGLDEQFF,TRBJ2-1,TRBV20-1
CASSVVSSTENSPLHF,TRBJ1-6,TRBV9
CASSFAGFTDTQYF,TRBJ2-3,TRBV11-3
CASSLVLNTPGANVLTF,TRBJ2-6,TRBV5-1
CASSQAPGLANPQYF,TRBJ2-3,TRBV3-1
CSARDRETNYGYTF,TRBJ1-2,TRBV20-1
CASRQTGALNTIYF,TRBJ1-3,TRBV12-3/TRBV12-4
CASTDRGATGELFF,TRBJ2-2,TRBV12-3/TRBV12-4
CASSRLLRQGYYEQYF,TRBJ2-7,TRBV3-1
CSATEGVQPQHF,TRBJ1-5,TRBV20-1
CASSISGGASTDTQYF,TRBJ2-3,TRBV5-1
CASSLNRNSGANVLTF,TRBJ2-6,TRBV5-1
CATSRGGVGNQPQHF,TRBJ1-5,TRBV6-1
CASSQGPMSGANVLTF,TRBJ2-6,TRBV3-1